One sample yielded the 14 T cell receptor beta chains listed below, sequenced in a study of blood T cells in healthy people across ages. Through a sample-barcoded 5' primer and a J-beta primer mix, a second PCR was run for 7 to 11 cycles. Each CDR3 protein gets one entry after TCRdb re-called the 5' RACE reads with MiXCR. Of about 970,000 distinct CDR3 sequences in the sample, roughly half were seen once. The sample was blood. The receptors shown here come from an older woman in good health.

This clonotype was counted at least ten times. This chain uses TRBV4-3 with TRBJ2-5, with D uncertain. This CDR3 comprises 15 residues. The V gene lost 4 bases and the J gene lost 2 bases, with 14 bases spanning the gap. The germline gives CDR1 LGHNA, CDR2 YSLEER. The CDR3 nucleotides read TGCGCCAGCAGCCTCCAAGCGCGTGGACAAGAGACCCAGTACTTC. Translated: CASSLQARGQETQYF.

Points on this clonotype: At one end the junction does not follow the germline gene, possibly because of a read error. The rearrangement links TRBV12-3 or TRBV12-4 to TRBJ2-6, with D possibly TRBD1 on 5 matching bases. The CDR3 is made up of 14 amino acids. The CDR3 nucleotides read TGTGCCAGCAATCTGGGCTCTGGGGCCAACGTCCTGGCTTTC. Amino acids: CASNLGSGANVLAF.

This clonotype turned up a few times. The chain combines TRBV4-1 with TRBJ2-1; TRBD2 might be the D (5 bases). The CDR3 has 16 amino acids. Deletions cut 7 bases from V and 4 bases from J, with 20 bases between. From germline, CDR1 is MGHRA and CDR2 YSYEKL. The CDR3 spells CASNNPLLRGYNEQFF. The CDR3 DNA is TGCGCCAGCAATAATCCCCTCTTACGGGGTTACAATGAGCAGTTCTTC.

The chain joins TRBV7-2 to TRBJ2-3; D is ambiguous. This CDR3 is 14 amino acids long. V lost 0 bases, J lost 3 bases, and 7 bases lay in between. The V gene's germline CDR1 is SGHTA and CDR2 FQGNSA. CDR3 amino acids: CASSLAPATDTQYF. CDR3 sequence (DNA): TGTGCCAGCAGCTTAGCCCCGGCGACAGATACGCAGTATTTT.

The chain is built from TRBV3-1 and TRBJ2-5, with D maybe TRBD2 (6 bases). CDR3 length equals 22 residues. The germline V gene has CDR1 LGHDT and CDR2 YNNKEL (reference sequence). V lost 0 bases, J lost 5 bases, and 34 bases lay in between. CDR3: CASSQEGGHGLRGLRPSETQYF. For the CDR3, the DNA is TGTGCCAGCAGCCAAGAAGGCGGACACGGGCTTCGGGGGTTACGACCCTCGGAGACCCAGTACTTC.

The chain has TRBV4-1 and TRBJ2-3; D is undetermined. Trimming removed 1 base at V and 1 base at J, with 9 bases between. Germline V gene sequence: CDR1 MGHRA, CDR2 YSYEKL. The CDR3 is 15 amino acids. The CDR3 bases are TGCGCCAGCAGCCAAGGACGGGTGGGCACAGATACGCAGTATTTT. Its protein product is CASSQGRVGTDTQYF.

The gene calls are TRBV7-8 and TRBJ2-7, with unresolved D. There are 14 residues in the CDR3. The V gene lost 5 bases and the J gene lost 2 bases, with 13 bases spanning the gap. Looked up from germline, CDR1 is SGHVS and CDR2 is FQNEAQ. In DNA, the CDR3 is TGTGCCAGCAGCGAACACGCGGACCCCTACGAGCAGTACTTC. Translated, it gives CASSEHADPYEQYF.

This chain uses TRBV4-1 with TRBJ2-7; D call uncertain. Trimming removed 0 bases at V and 3 bases at J, with 12 bases between. The germline V gene has CDR1 MGHRA and CDR2 YSYEKL. The CDR3 has 15 amino acids. The chain's CDR3 is CASSQESLSLYEQYF. CDR3 coding DNA: TGCGCCAGCAGCCAAGAAAGTCTCTCACTCTACGAGCAGTACTTC.

This rearrangement joins TRBV21-1 to TRBJ1-5. TRBV21-1 is shown as a pseudogene. The CDR3 totals 16 residues. The CDR3 sequence is CASSPGEGYSNQPRHF. CDR3 bases: TGTGCCAGCAGCCCAGGAGAAGGATATAGCAATCAGCCCCGGCATTTT.

The chain recombines TRBV20-1 with TRBJ2-1, with D uncertain. From germline, CDR1 is DFQATT and CDR2 SNEGSKA (reference sequence). Between the trimmed V and J ends, which lost 3 bases and 3 bases, there was a span of 3 bases. The CDR3 length is 11 residues. CDR3 bases: TGCAGTGCTAGTTTCTACAATGAGCAGTTCTTC. Protein: CSASFYNEQFF.

Only a few counts were recorded for this clonotype. The CDR3 region is CASSSRRVLDYGYTF. CDR3 in DNA: TGTGCCAGCAGCTCCCGACGAGTGTTGGACTATGGCTACACCTTC. This chain connects TRBV7-2 to TRBJ1-2; no reliable D call. The V end lost 4 bases, the J end lost 3 bases, and 15 bases lay between the germline ends. Germline lookup yields CDR1 SGHTA and CDR2 FQGNSA. This CDR3 is 15 amino acids long.

This chain joins TRBV4-1 and TRBJ2-1; TRBD2 matches at 11 bases. Germline CDR1 reads MGHRA; CDR2 reads YSYEKL. CDR3 length equals 16 residues. V shed 3 bases and J 8 bases; nucleotides not matched to a gene: 9. CDR3 loop: CASSHMGLAEDDEQFF. Here the CDR3 DNA reads TGCGCCAGCAGCCACATGGGACTAGCGGAGGACGATGAGCAGTTCTTC.

This rearrangement joins TRBV7-9 to TRBJ2-3, with D perhaps TRBD2 (6 bases). Germline V gives CDR1 SEHNR, CDR2 FQNEAQ (reference sequence). V lost 5 bases and J lost 1, with 19 bases in between. This CDR3 is 17 amino acids long. CDR3 nucleotide sequence: TGTGCCAGCAGCCGAAGGGGAGGTGGGGCCCGCACAGATACGCAGTATTTT. Translated: CASSRRGGGARTDTQYF.

This clonotype was detected only a few times. This chain uses TRBV5-1 with TRBJ2-5; 7 bases agree with TRBD1. Germline V lookup: CDR1 SGHRS, CDR2 YFSETQ. This CDR3 spans 17 amino acids. The junction had 14 bases not matched to a gene; V was cut back by 4 bases and J by 2 bases. This CDR3 reads CASSPARITGEQETQYF. The CDR3 coding sequence is TGCGCCAGCAGCCCCGCCCGGATCACAGGGGAACAAGAGACCCAGTACTTC.